These 16 T cell receptor beta chains were sequenced from one sample in a study of blood T cell repertoires in COVID-19. The method was immunoSEQ multiplex PCR; TCRdb's version includes in-frame clones alone and lacks a portion of them. The sample includes 200,000 or so clones, 65% to 85% of them seen just once. Material: peripheral blood. The receptors derive from a woman in her twenties or thirties with acute or convalescent COVID-19.

V and J are TRBV29-1 and TRBJ2-5, with D unclear. The CDR3 runs 12 residues. V gave up 3 bases and J gave up 2 bases, with 7 bases separating them. Looked up from germline, CDR1 is SQVTM and CDR2 is ANQGSEA. The CDR3 here is CSVDRQQETQYF. The CDR3 DNA reads as TGCAGCGTTGACAGGCAACAAGAGACCCAGTACTTC. Based on the CDR3 plus reference TRBV29-1 and TRBJ2-5, the full variable domain is SAVISQKPSRDICQRGTSLTIQCQVDSQVTMMFWYRQQPGQSLTLIATANQGSEATYESGFVIDKFPISRPNLTFSTLTVSNMSPEDSSIYLCSVDRQQETQYFGPGTRLLVL.

The genes are TRBV7-9 and TRBJ1-3; no definite D call. The CDR3 extends over 16 amino acids. V lost 7 bases and J lost 2, with 18 bases in between. Germline CDR1 is SEHNR and CDR2 is FQNEAQ (reference sequence). CDR3 loop: CASKGNQDPPGNTIYF. CDR3 sequence (DNA): TGTGCCAGCAAAGGAAATCAGGATCCTCCTGGAAACACCATATATTTT.

This clone came up once. The V gene is TRBV3-1 (or the pseudogene TRBV3-2), the J gene TRBJ1-1, with TRBD1 identical over 7 bases. Germline loops: CDR1 LGHDT, CDR2 YNNKEL (reference sequence). J was trimmed by 6 bases and V by 3 bases; bases with no gene match: 7. The CDR3 is made up of 14 amino acids. The CDR3 reads CASSHRQGRAEAFF. In DNA, the CDR3 is TGTGCCAGCAGCCACCGACAGGGTAGGGCTGAAGCTTTCTTT.

This clone appeared a few times. The chain combines TRBV2 with TRBJ1-2; TRBD1 is a possible D gene (5 bases). The CDR3 is made up of 15 amino acids. Germline V lookup: CDR1 SNHLY, CDR2 FYNNEI. The ends were cut back, 0 bases at V and 1 base at J, with 9 bases in the middle. In DNA, the CDR3 is TGTGCCAGCAGTGAAGCAGGGGTGGATAACTATGGCTACACCTTC. This gives the protein CASSEAGVDNYGYTF.

V usage is TRBV10-1 and J usage is TRBJ1-6, with 9 bases that match TRBD1. V gave up 3 bases and J gave up 9 bases; unmatched junction bases: 6. CDR3 length equals 15 residues. Germline V CDR1 and CDR2: WNHNN, SYGVQD (reference sequence). The CDR3 spells CASSERTGDGSPLHF. As DNA, the CDR3 is TGCGCCAGCAGTGAACGGACAGGGGATGGTTCACCCCTCCACTTT.

This clone has more than one count but fewer than ten. The J gene is TRBJ2-3, the V gene TRBV19; a possible D gene is TRBD2 (7 bases). The CDR3 has 17 amino acids. V was clipped by 6 bases and J by 0 bases, with 19 bases between them. Germline CDR1 LNHDA, CDR2 SQIVND (reference sequence). CDR3 DNA: TGTGCCAGTAGAAATATGTTGGGGGGGCCCAGCACAGATACGCAGTATTTT. Translating gives CASRNMLGGPSTDTQYF.

J is TRBJ1-5 and V is TRBV6-5, with D possibly matching TRBD1 (5 bases). The V gene's germline CDR1 is MNHEY and CDR2 SVGAGI. This CDR3 contains 13 residues. The V gene lost 6 bases and the J gene lost 2 bases, with 8 bases spanning the gap. CDR3 coding DNA: TGTGCCAGCAGCACAGGACGCAATCAGCCCCAGCATTTT. Its protein product is CASSTGRNQPQHF.

The chain couples TRBV27 to TRBJ2-7; tentatively, D is TRBD2 (5 bases). V gave up 0 bases and J gave up 5 bases, with 8 bases separating them. The CDR3 runs to 13 residues. Germline V lookup: CDR1 MNHEY, CDR2 SMNVEV (reference sequence). The CDR3 region is CASSLSGRNEQYF. The DNA for the CDR3 is TGTGCCAGCAGTTTATCAGGGAGAAACGAGCAGTACTTC.

The V call is TRBV6-5, the J call TRBJ1-1, with 8 bases identical to TRBD1. The CDR3 is 15 amino acids. Germline V CDR1 and CDR2: MNHEY, SVGAGI. Germline trimming cut 0 bases from V and 4 bases from J; bases unmatched to any gene: 4. The CDR3 DNA sequence: TGTGCCAGCAGTTACTCAGCAGGGGGCACCACTGAAGCTTTCTTT. This gives the protein CASSYSAGGTTEAFF.

This chain uses TRBV28 with TRBJ1-6; 7 bases line up with TRBD1. J was trimmed by 14 bases and V by 2 bases; bases with no gene match: 9. The CDR3 consists of 14 residues. CDR1 and CDR2 from the germline V gene are MDHEN and SYDVKM. The CDR3 DNA reads TGTGCCAGCAGTTTAAAGACAGGGTTGGTATCCCTCCACTTT. Its translation: CASSLKTGLVSLHF.

CDR3 in amino acids: CASSQGTGGDQPQHF. CDR3 nucleotides: TGTGCCAGCAGCCAAGGGACAGGGGGAGATCAGCCCCAGCATTTT. The chain links TRBV7-9 to TRBJ1-5; 11 bases fit TRBD1. The V gene end was trimmed by 5 bases and the J gene end by 5 bases; junction bases not matched to a gene: 5. Germline V gene data show CDR1 as SEHNR and CDR2 as FQNEAQ (reference sequence). This CDR3 contains 15 residues.

The gene calls are TRBV5-6 and TRBJ1-6; 12 bases are shared with TRBD1. The CDR3 is 15 residues long. CDR1 is SGHDT and CDR2 is YYEEEE in the germline V gene. J was trimmed by 8 bases and V by 2 bases; bases with no gene match: 2. CDR3 bases: TGTGCCAGCAGCTTTGGGACAGGGGGCGATTCACCCCTCCACTTT. This sequence encodes CASSFGTGGDSPLHF.

This chain's CDR3 is CASSLVGTGIMNTEAFF. CDR3 DNA: TGTGCCAGCAGTTTAGTCGGGACAGGTATCATGAACACTGAAGCTTTCTTT. This rearrangement joins TRBV27 to TRBJ1-1; 8 bases fit TRBD1. This CDR3 is built from 17 residues. CDR1 and CDR2 (germline): MNHEY, SMNVEV (reference sequence). With 2 bases clipped from V and 0 bases from J, the junction kept 8 bases outside the gene matches.

The chain couples TRBV10-1 to TRBJ2-7; 8 positions match TRBD2. The CDR3 has 16 amino acids. The ends lost 0 bases at V and 4 bases at J; junction bases unmatched: 8. Germline CDR1 and CDR2: WNHNN and SYGVQD (reference sequence). The CDR3 nucleotides read TGCGCCAGCAGTGAGTCTGGTCCGGGAGGGCTTTACGAGCAGTACTTC. It specifies CASSESGPGGLYEQYF.

The V and J genes are TRBV2 and TRBJ2-6, with 7 bases that match TRBD2. The CDR3 has 16 residues. CDR1 is SNHLY, CDR2 FYNNEI, per germline. With V trimmed by 8 bases and J by 2 bases, 9 bases remained unmatched. The CDR3 region is CASSRLAGTGANVLTF. The CDR3 bases are TGTGCCAGCTCCCGATTAGCGGGTACTGGGGCCAACGTCCTGACTTTC.

J is TRBJ1-5 and V is TRBV28; TRBD1 aligns across 8 bases. With 2 bases clipped from V and 4 bases from J, the junction kept 4 bases outside the gene matches. CDR3 length: 15 residues. The V gene's germline CDR1 is MDHEN and CDR2 SYDVKM. This CDR3 reads CASSLRTGLNQPQHF. In DNA form, the CDR3 reads TGTGCCAGCAGTTTAAGGACAGGGCTAAATCAGCCCCAGCATTTT.